This TCR beta chain was recovered during a study of blood T cell repertoires in COVID-19. On the study more broadly: Acute and convalescent COVID-19 specimens originated in the United States, Italy and Spain.

V was pared by 4 bases and J by 6 bases, with 9 bases of the junction left unmatched. The CDR3 covers 16 residues. Germline values: CDR1 SNHLY, CDR2 FYNNEI. Authors' data handling: Estimation of nucleated cell counts was performed using reference gene primer amplification. Assay used: immunoSEQ multiplex PCR; TCRdb lists only in-frame clones, some missing. V and J calls plus clone size are reproduced from that table; the DNA served to infer D and trimming. The profile shows roughly 480,000 clones, roughly 87% of them singletons. Patients at the Seattle site were enrolled during active infection and followed longitudinally.

The receptor comes from a man younger than 30 with COVID-19, enrolled during active disease. The sequenced sample consisted of peripheral blood. This chain links TRBV2 with TRBJ2-2, with 9 bases that match TRBD2. Here the CDR3 reads CASSAGWAGGPGELFF. CDR3 in DNA: TGTGCCAGCAGTGCCGGTTGGGCGGGAGGGCCCGGGGAGCTGTTTTTT.